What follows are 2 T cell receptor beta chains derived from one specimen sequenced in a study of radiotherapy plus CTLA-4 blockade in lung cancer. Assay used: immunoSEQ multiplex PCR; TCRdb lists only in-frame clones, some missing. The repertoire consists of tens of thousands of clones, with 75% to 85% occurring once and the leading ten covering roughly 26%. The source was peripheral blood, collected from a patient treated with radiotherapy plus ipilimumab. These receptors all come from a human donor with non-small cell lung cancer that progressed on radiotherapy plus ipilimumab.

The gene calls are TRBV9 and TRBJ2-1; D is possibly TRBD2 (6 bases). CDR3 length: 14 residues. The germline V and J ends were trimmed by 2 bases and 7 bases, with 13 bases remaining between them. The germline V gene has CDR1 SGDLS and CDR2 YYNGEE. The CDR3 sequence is CASSVGPSVNEQFF. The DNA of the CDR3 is TGTGCCAGCAGCGTGGGTCCTAGCGTAAATGAGCAGTTCTTC.

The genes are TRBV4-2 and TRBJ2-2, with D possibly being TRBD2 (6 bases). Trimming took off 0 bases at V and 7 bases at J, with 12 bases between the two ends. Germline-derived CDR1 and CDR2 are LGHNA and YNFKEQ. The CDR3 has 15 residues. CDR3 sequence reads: CASSQDMDGGGELFF. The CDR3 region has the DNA TGTGCCAGCAGCCAAGACATGGACGGGGGCGGGGAGCTGTTTTTT.